This entry is about one T cell receptor (beta chain). Its specificity is not known. These data belong to a study of type 1 regulatory T cells. Across the whole study: T-allo10 is a Tr1-enriched, alloantigen-specific CD4 T cell product made in vitro.

Trimming cost V 3 bases and J 7 bases, with 6 bases left between them. Germline V lookup: CDR1 GTSNPN, CDR2 SVGIG (reference sequence). The CDR3 spans 11 residues. Graft donor-derived T-allo10 cells were described as host-alloantigen-specific, anergic, and alloantigen-specifically suppressive. MiXCR, applied by TCRdb to the reads, yields one record per CDR3 protein. The profile shows about 74,000 distinct CDR3 sequences, about 69% of them singletons. The chain couples TRBV30 to TRBJ2-2, with D unresolved. The sequenced sample consisted of cultured T cells, either the whole culture or a sorted T cell fraction (not recorded which). Subset: Tr1-enriched cell product generated in vitro against host alloantigens. The clonotype comes from a human donor in good health. The CDR3 bases are TGTGCCTGGAGGGTGAGCGGGGAGCTGTTTTTT. Translation gives CAWRVSGELFF.